The rows below give T cell receptor beta chains drawn from one sample of a study of regulatory T cells in long-lasting Graves disease. TCRdb analysed the multiplex PCR reads with MiXCR anew, one entry per CDR3 protein. The sample has hundreds of thousands of distinct CDR3 sequences; 16% are singletons. The sample also formed part of further work on T cells in Graves' hyperthyroidism and ophthalmopathy.

The sequenced sample was peripheral blood mononuclear cells (PBMCs), obtained at new diagnosis, from a patient treated with antithyroid drugs. The receptors were gathered from a man aged 40-49 years with Graves disease. Both conserved end residues are part of each CDR3. Each record gives: J gene, V gene, clone size, D gene, CDR3 DNA, CDR3 protein. A D gene is named only where the DNA matches it firmly. Clone size is given for some rows only: seen once, a few or many times, or a class if the clone is expanded.

TRBJ2-7 | TRBV20-1 | many | TRBD1 | TGCAGTGCTAGGGGGACAGGCTTGTGGTCCTACGAGCAGTACTTC | CSARGTGLWSYEQYF
TRBJ1-2 | TRBV20-1 | few | . | TGCAGTGCCCCTGTCAACTATGGCTACACCTTC | CSAPVNYGYTF
TRBJ1-5 | TRBV28 | many | . | TGTGCCAGCAGCCAGGGGTACGATAGGCCCCAGCATTTT | CASSQGYDRPQHF
TRBJ2-1 | TRBV6-1 | many | . | TGTGCCAGCAGTGAAGCACGTGGGAGGAGGCAGTTCTTC | CASSEARGRRQFF
TRBJ1-5 | TRBV15 | many | . | TGTGCCACCAGCAGAGATAAGGGGGGCCATCAGCCCCAGCATTTT | CATSRDKGGHQPQHF
TRBJ2-2 | TRBV7-8 | few | TRBD2 | TGTGCCAGCAGCTTCAGGGGACTAGCGGGGAACACCGGGGAGCTGTTTTTT | CASSFRGLAGNTGELFF
TRBJ2-1 | TRBV6-2/TRBV6-3 | few | . | TGTGCCAGCAGTTACGCTGGGGGTTGGGCCAATGAGCAGTTCTTC | CASSYAGGWANEQFF
TRBJ1-1 | TRBV6-5 | . | TRBD1 | TGTGCCAGCAATTACTCGGGGACAGCGAACACTGAAGCTTTCTTT | CASNYSGTANTEAFF
TRBJ2-2 | TRBV29-1 | few | . | TGCAGCGTAGTGCGGCCGGGACATGGGACCGGGGAGCTGTTTTTT | CSVVRPGHGTGELFF
TRBJ1-2 | TRBV9 | few | . | TGTGCCAGCAGCACCCCGGGAGGCTACACCTTC | CASSTPGGYTF
TRBJ2-5 | TRBV28 | many | . | TGTGCCAGCAGTTTAGACCCCGCCGTAAAGACCCAGTACTTC | CASSLDPAVKTQYF
TRBJ1-1 | TRBV6-2/TRBV6-3 | few | . | TGTGCCAGCAGGGAGTCAGGGACCACTGAAGCTTTCTTT | CASRESGTTEAFF
TRBJ2-5 | TRBV2 | many | . | TGTGCCAGCAGCTCACAGGGTCCCGAGACCCAGTACTTC | CASSSQGPETQYF
TRBJ2-1 | TRBV15 | many | . | TGTGCCACCATCAGCGGAGAAACCTCGGGCTACAATGAGCAGTTCTTC | CATISGETSGYNEQFF
TRBJ2-6 | TRBV6-1 | few | . | TGTGCCAGCAGTGCGACAGCTCCCAACGTCCTGACTTTC | CASSATAPNVLTF
TRBJ2-1 | TRBV24-1 | once | TRBD1 | TGTGCCACCAGCGACCTGACAGGGCGGAATGAGCAGTTCTTC | CATSDLTGRNEQFF
TRBJ2-2 | TRBV30 | few | . | TGTGCCTGGAGGGGGCGGGGGCGAAGCACCGGGGAGCTGTTTTTT | CAWRGRGRSTGELFF
TRBJ1-2 | TRBV29-1 | many | TRBD1 | TGCAGCATCCGTCAGGGACAGGCCTATGGCTACACCTTC | CSIRQGQAYGYTF